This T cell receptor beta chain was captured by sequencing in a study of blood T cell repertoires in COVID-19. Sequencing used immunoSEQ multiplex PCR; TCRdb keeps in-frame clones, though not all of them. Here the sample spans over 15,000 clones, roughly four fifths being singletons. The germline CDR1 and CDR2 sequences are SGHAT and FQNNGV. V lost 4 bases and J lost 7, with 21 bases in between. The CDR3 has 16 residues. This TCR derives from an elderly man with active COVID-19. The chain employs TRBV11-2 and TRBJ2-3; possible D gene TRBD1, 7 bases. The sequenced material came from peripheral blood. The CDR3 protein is CASSSYKEGAYHTQYF. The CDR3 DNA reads TGTGCCAGCAGCTCATATAAGGAGGGGGCCTATCATACGCAGTATTTT.